This is a list of T cell receptor beta chains from one sample in a study of cytomegalovirus exposure and HLA in healthy donors. Data came from immunoSEQ multiplex PCR; TCRdb stores just in-frame clones and leaves some out. The table lists around 150,000 clones, around 76% of them singletons. The sequenced material came from PBMCs. These receptors all come from a male donor in good health and CMV-seronegative. Both conserved end residues are part of each CDR3. A D gene is named only where the DNA matches it firmly. Only some rows state a clone size, as once, few, many or a class for expanded clones.

cdr3_aa cdr3_nt v_call clone_size j_call d_call
CSVDPSGRAHEQYF TGCAGCGTTGACCCAAGCGGGAGGGCCCACGAGCAGTACTTC TRBV29-1 - TRBJ2-7 TRBD2
CASSSGLAGDVTQYF TGCGCCAGCAGCTCAGGACTAGCGGGGGACGTTACGCAGTATTTT TRBV5-1 - TRBJ2-3 TRBD2
CASSTGQGLNTEAFF TGTGCCAGTAGTACCGGACAGGGGTTGAACACTGAAGCTTTCTTT TRBV19 - TRBJ1-1 TRBD1
CASSSPGSGSEQFF TGTGCCAGCAGCTCCCCCGGGAGCGGAAGTGAGCAGTTCTTC TRBV7-3 - TRBJ2-1 -
CASSFTSSYNEQFF TGCGCCAGCAGCTTCACTAGCTCCTACAATGAGCAGTTCTTC TRBV5-1 - TRBJ2-1 -
CASRVAGGIETQYF TGTGCCAGCAGGGTAGCGGGGGGAATAGAGACCCAGTACTTC TRBV6-5 - TRBJ2-5 TRBD2
CASSVGATSTDTQYF TGTGCCAGCAGCGTAGGGGCAACTAGCACAGATACGCAGTATTTT TRBV9 - TRBJ2-3 -
CASSPRGDQGYTF TGTGCCAGCTCACCACGGGGGGATCAAGGCTACACCTTC TRBV18 - TRBJ1-2 -
CASNLRQGIVSAGELFF TGTGCCAGCAACCTAAGACAGGGGATAGTTAGTGCCGGGGAGCTGTTTTTT TRBV4-2 - TRBJ2-2 TRBD1
CASSETGRGNTIYF TGTGCCAGCAGTGAGACAGGGAGGGGAAACACCATATATTTT TRBV9 few TRBJ1-3 TRBD1
CASSLLSGGAPEAFF TGTGCCAGCAGCTTACTCTCAGGGGGCGCCCCTGAAGCTTTCTTT TRBV7-6 - TRBJ1-1 TRBD1
CASRGLEGNYGYTF TGTGCCAGCAGGGGTTTGGAGGGTAACTATGGCTACACCTTC TRBV7-9 - TRBJ1-2 -
CASSLGLAGGGFYNEQFF TGTGCCAGCAGCTTAGGACTAGCGGGAGGAGGTTTCTACAATGAGCAGTTCTTC TRBV7-2 - TRBJ2-1 TRBD2
CASSRQGPGREQYF TGTGCCAGCTCCCGACAGGGCCCGGGGAGGGAGCAGTACTTC TRBV5-6 - TRBJ2-7 -
CASSYTKNTEAFF TGTGCCAGTAGTTACACCAAGAACACTGAAGCTTTCTTT TRBV19 - TRBJ1-1 -
CASSEYREGYTF TGTGCCAGCAGTGAATATCGAGAAGGCTACACCTTC TRBV25-1 - TRBJ1-2 -
CASSATRGIPNYGYTF TGTGCCAGCAGTGCAACCCGGGGGATACCTAACTATGGCTACACCTTC TRBV6-1 - TRBJ1-2 -
CASSSVGGAGDTQYF TGCGCCAGCAGCTCGGTAGGGGGCGCGGGAGATACGCAGTATTTT TRBV5-1 once TRBJ2-3 TRBD1
CASSLSGNGRGAFF TGTGCCAGCAGCTTATCAGGGAATGGCCGAGGAGCTTTCTTT TRBV7-9 - TRBJ1-1 -
CASSVSGENTGELFF TGTGCCAGCAGTGTCTCCGGGGAGAACACCGGGGAGCTGTTTTTT TRBV6-4 - TRBJ2-2 -
CASSLTGGAGEKLFF TGTGCCAGCAGCTTGACAGGGGGCGCAGGTGAAAAACTGTTTTTT TRBV7-3 few TRBJ1-4 TRBD1
CASSLGTPYEQYF TGTGCCAGCAGCTTGGGGACACCCTACGAGCAGTACTTC TRBV5-6 few TRBJ2-7 -
CASSVTGEETQYF TGTGCCAGCAGCGTCACAGGGGAAGAGACCCAGTACTTC TRBV9 - TRBJ2-5 TRBD1
CASSLGDRDEAFF TGTGCCAGCAGCTTGGGGGACAGGGATGAAGCTTTCTTT TRBV5-4 - TRBJ1-1 TRBD1
CASRLRHGYTF TGTGCCAGCAGACTGCGGCATGGCTACACCTTC TRBV21-1 - TRBJ1-2 -
CASSLAGGNSPLHF TGTGCCAGCAGCTTAGCAGGGGGCAATTCACCCCTCCACTTT TRBV7-6 - TRBJ1-6 TRBD1
CASSTPFGRASNTGELFF TGTGCCAGCAGCACGCCTTTTGGGAGAGCTTCCAACACCGGGGAGCTGTTTTTT TRBV7-8 few TRBJ2-2 -
CASSRKYREMDEKLFF TGCGCCAGCAGCAGAAAGTACAGGGAAATGGATGAAAAACTGTTTTTT TRBV5-1 - TRBJ1-4 -
CASRQTGNRGTDTQYF TGTGCCAGCAGACAGACAGGGAACCGTGGCACAGATACGCAGTATTTT TRBV13 - TRBJ2-3 TRBD1
CASSLAGYRSYEQYF TGCGCCAGCAGCTTGGCAGGTTATAGGTCCTACGAGCAGTACTTC TRBV5-1 - TRBJ2-7 -
CAITQDTDTQYF TGTGCCATCACTCAGGACACAGATACGCAGTATTTT TRBV10-3 - TRBJ2-3 -
CASSPWTVLHNEKLFF TGTGCCAGTAGTCCCTGGACAGTTCTTCATAATGAAAAACTGTTTTTT TRBV19 - TRBJ1-4 -
CASSWTGGGQPQHF TGTGCCAGCAGTTGGACAGGGGGCGGTCAGCCCCAGCATTTT TRBV6-5 - TRBJ1-5 TRBD1
CASSLAGAYSYEQYF TGTGCCAGCTCACTAGCGGGGGCCTACTCCTACGAGCAGTACTTC TRBV18 - TRBJ2-7 TRBD2
CASGLVLGRGRHGYTF TGTGCTAGTGGTTTGGTACTGGGCAGGGGGCGGCATGGCTACACCTTC TRBV12-5 - TRBJ1-2 TRBD1
CASSPGLAGLSYEQYF TGTGCCAGCAGCCCAGGACTAGCGGGGCTCTCCTACGAGCAGTACTTC TRBV5-8 - TRBJ2-7 TRBD2
CASSGLRGSSYEQYF TGTGCCAGCAGTGGCTTGCGGGGGAGCTCCTACGAGCAGTACTTC TRBV2 few TRBJ2-7 TRBD2
CASSEALRFSETQYF TGTGCCAGCAGTGAAGCGCTTAGATTTTCAGAGACCCAGTACTTC TRBV2 once TRBJ2-5 -
CASSLTLAGEWYEQYF TGTGCCAGCAGTTTGACGCTAGCGGGAGAATGGTACGAGCAGTACTTC TRBV27 - TRBJ2-7 TRBD2
CASSSEGVYNEQFF TGCGCCAGCAGCTCGGAAGGGGTCTACAATGAGCAGTTCTTC TRBV5-1 - TRBJ2-1 -
CSVGQGATEAFF TGCAGCGTCGGACAGGGGGCAACTGAAGCTTTCTTT TRBV29-1 - TRBJ1-1 TRBD1
CARGGTGEGQAFF TGTGCCAGGGGGGGGACAGGGGAGGGGCAAGCTTTCTTT TRBV2 - TRBJ1-1 TRBD1
CASSVGTSGGTDTQYF TGTGCCAGCAGCGTAGGAACTAGCGGGGGGACAGATACGCAGTATTTT TRBV9 - TRBJ2-3 TRBD2
CASSLKQGARYEQYF TGTGCCAGCAGTCTGAAACAGGGGGCACGATACGAGCAGTACTTC TRBV13 - TRBJ2-7 TRBD1
CASRPPPGGTMGAGELFF TGTGCCAGCAGGCCCCCCCCAGGCGGGACCATGGGAGCCGGGGAGCTGTTTTTT TRBV7-9 - TRBJ2-2 -
CASSMGLGGEQFF TGTGCCAGCAGCATGGGACTAGGGGGGGAGCAGTTCTTC TRBV27 - TRBJ2-1 TRBD2
CASSVAPGGDVEAFF TGTGCCAGCAGCGTAGCCCCAGGGGGCGATGTTGAAGCTTTCTTT TRBV9 - TRBJ1-1 TRBD1
CASSDTSGGVHEQFF TGTGCCAGCAGCGATACTAGCGGGGGGGTCCATGAGCAGTTCTTC TRBV7-3 - TRBJ2-1 TRBD2
CSSSPIPGVYEKLFF TGTTCCAGCAGCCCAATTCCCGGGGTGTATGAAAAACTGTTTTTT TRBV7-6 once TRBJ1-4 -
CAWSPPGGPQHF TGTGCCTGGAGTCCCCCAGGGGGGCCCCAGCATTTT TRBV30 - TRBJ1-5 TRBD1
CASSLLLAGGPRAKNIQYF TGTGCCAGTAGTTTATTACTAGCGGGAGGGCCTAGAGCCAAAAACATTCAGTACTTC TRBV19 - TRBJ2-4 TRBD2
CARSSFSGSRLYEQYF TGTGCCCGCAGTTCCTTTAGCGGAAGCCGCCTTTACGAGCAGTACTTC TRBV6-5 - TRBJ2-7 -
CASSQVAGGYNEQFF TGTGCCAGCAGCCAGGTAGCGGGGGGATACAATGAGCAGTTCTTC TRBV7-9 - TRBJ2-1 TRBD2
CAWSGTGSGYTF TGTGCCTGGAGTGGAACAGGCTCTGGCTACACCTTC TRBV30 - TRBJ1-2 -
CASSDLGHSNQPQHF TGTGCCAGCAGCGACCTAGGACATTCGAATCAGCCCCAGCATTTT TRBV7-2 - TRBJ1-5 -
CAWSGGGSTDTQYF TGTGCCTGGAGCGGGGGGGGAAGCACAGATACGCAGTATTTT TRBV30 - TRBJ2-3 TRBD2
CASSLQRGGADTQYF TGTGCTAGCAGCTTGCAGCGGGGAGGAGCAGATACGCAGTATTTT TRBV7-7 - TRBJ2-3 TRBD2
CASSLAGNNSPLHF TGCGCCAGCAGCTTGGCCGGTAATAATTCACCCCTCCACTTT TRBV5-1 - TRBJ1-6 -
CASSSGVNYNEQFF TGTGCCAGCAGCTCAGGGGTGAATTACAATGAGCAGTTCTTC TRBV5-6 few TRBJ2-1 -
CASSLRTGVGSEAFF TGCGCCAGCAGCTTACGGACAGGGGTCGGATCTGAAGCTTTCTTT TRBV5-1 - TRBJ1-1 TRBD1